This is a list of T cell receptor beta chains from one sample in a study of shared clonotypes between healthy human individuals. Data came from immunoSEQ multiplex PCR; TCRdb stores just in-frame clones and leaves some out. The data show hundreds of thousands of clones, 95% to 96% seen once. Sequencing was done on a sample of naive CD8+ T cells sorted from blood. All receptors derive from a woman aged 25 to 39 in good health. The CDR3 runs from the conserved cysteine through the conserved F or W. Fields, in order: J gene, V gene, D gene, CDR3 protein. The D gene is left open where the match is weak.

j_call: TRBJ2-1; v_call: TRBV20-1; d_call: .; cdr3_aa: CSEGSYNEQFF
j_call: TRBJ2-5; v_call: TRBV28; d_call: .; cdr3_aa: CASSFDNQETQYF
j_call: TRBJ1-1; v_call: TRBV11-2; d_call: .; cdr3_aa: CASSLVPGGNTEAFF
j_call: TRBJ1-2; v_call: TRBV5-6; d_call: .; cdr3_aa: CASSFPGTNYGYTF
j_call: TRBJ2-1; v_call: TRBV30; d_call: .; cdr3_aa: CAWSWGNEQFF
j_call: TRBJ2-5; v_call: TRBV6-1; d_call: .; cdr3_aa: CASSEAPGRETQYF
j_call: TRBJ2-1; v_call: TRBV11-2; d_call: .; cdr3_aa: CASSLVGSSYNEQFF
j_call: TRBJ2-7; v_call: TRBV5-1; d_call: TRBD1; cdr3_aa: CASSGQGRVEQYF
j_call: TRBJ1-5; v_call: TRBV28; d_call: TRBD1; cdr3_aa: CASSPRQGAISQPQHF
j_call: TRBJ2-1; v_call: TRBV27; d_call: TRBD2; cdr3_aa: CASSPPARLATPTQFF
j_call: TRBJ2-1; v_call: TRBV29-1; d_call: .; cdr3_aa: CSVEEGSYNEQFF
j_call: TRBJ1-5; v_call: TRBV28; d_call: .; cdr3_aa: CASSFREYSNQPQHF
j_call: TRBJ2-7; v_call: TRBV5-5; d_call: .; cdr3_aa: CASSLPPYEQYF
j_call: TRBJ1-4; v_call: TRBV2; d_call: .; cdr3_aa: CASSALDRPNEKLFF
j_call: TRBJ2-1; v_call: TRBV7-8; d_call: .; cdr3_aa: CASSVVVGFNEQFF
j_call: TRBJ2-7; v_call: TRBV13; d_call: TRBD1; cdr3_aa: CASSEGAREQYF
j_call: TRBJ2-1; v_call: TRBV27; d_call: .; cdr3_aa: CASSLVPRNEQFF
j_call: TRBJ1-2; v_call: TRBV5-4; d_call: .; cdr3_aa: CASTLGYGYTF
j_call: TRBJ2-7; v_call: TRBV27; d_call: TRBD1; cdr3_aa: CASSRDSGHEQYF
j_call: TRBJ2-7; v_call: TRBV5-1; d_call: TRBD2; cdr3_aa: CASSLAVAGYEQYF
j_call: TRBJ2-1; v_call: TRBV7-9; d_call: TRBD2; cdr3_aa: CATLAGVMNEQFF
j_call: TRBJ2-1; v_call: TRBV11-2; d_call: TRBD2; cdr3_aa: CASRHSGRPSYNEQFF